This T cell receptor beta chain emerged from a study of blood T cells in healthy people across ages. Donor samples were obtained from healthy Caucasian individuals from Russia, aged 6 to 90. Peripheral blood was drawn, approximately 10 milliliters per donor. Each sample gave at least 6 million isolated PBMCs. The use of a sample-barcoded 5' primer and a J-beta primer mix characterized a second PCR of about 7 to 12 cycles. Tagging of each cDNA molecule was performed by a template-switch adaptor with 12 random nucleotides. TCRdb passed the 5' RACE reads through MiXCR, listing each CDR3 protein once. The data show over 1,500,000 distinct CDR3 sequences, around 48% seen once. This CDR3 region has 19 residues. Trimming cost V 2 bases and J 5 bases; bases outside gene matches: 18. Germline V gives CDR1 DFQATT, CDR2 SNEGSKA (reference sequence).

The genes are TRBV20-1 and TRBJ1-4, with 9 bases fitting TRBD1. This receptor was identified in a middle-aged woman in good health. The source material was blood. The CDR3, as DNA: TGCAGTGCTAGACCGCTGGTTTCCGGGACAGGGAGTTTGAATGAAAAACTGTTTTTT. Translating gives CSARPLVSGTGSLNEKLFF.